A selection of T cell receptor beta chains follows, all from one sample in a study of T cells in Graves' hyperthyroidism and ophthalmopathy. In TCRdb, the multiplex PCR reads were re-called with MiXCR into one record per CDR3 protein. This sample has more than 500,000 distinct CDR3 sequences, with roughly 14% found just once. The specimen sequenced was blood. These receptors came from a woman between 35 and 50 years old with Graves' ophthalmopathy. Both conserved end residues are part of each CDR3. D genes are given only for firm matches. Clone size is shown for a subset of rows, as once, few, many or a class of expanded clone.

J gene: TRBJ1-2
D gene: NA
clone size: NA
V gene: TRBV7-2
CDR3 protein: CASSFLAGHTF
CDR3 DNA: TGTGCCAGCAGCTTTCTGGCCGGCCACACCTTC

J gene: TRBJ1-5
D gene: NA
clone size: NA
V gene: TRBV4-2
CDR3 protein: CASSKRIPGPPRNNSNQPQHF
CDR3 DNA: TGTGCCAGCAGCAAGAGAATACCGGGTCCCCCCCGGAATAATAGCAATCAGCCCCAGCATTTT

J gene: TRBJ1-1
D gene: NA
clone size: many
V gene: TRBV4-1
CDR3 protein: CASSQDQRAVMNTEAFF
CDR3 DNA: TGCGCCAGCAGCCAAGATCAACGGGCAGTCATGAACACTGAAGCTTTCTTT

J gene: TRBJ2-6
D gene: NA
clone size: NA
V gene: TRBV30
CDR3 protein: CAWSGGGSGANVLTF
CDR3 DNA: TGTGCCTGGAGTGGGGGGGGCTCCGGGGCCAACGTCCTGACTTTC

J gene: TRBJ2-7
D gene: NA
clone size: NA
V gene: TRBV13
CDR3 protein: CASRPSWSYEQYF
CDR3 DNA: TGTGCCAGCAGACCTAGCTGGTCCTACGAGCAGTACTTC

J gene: TRBJ2-7
D gene: TRBD1
clone size: many
V gene: TRBV28
CDR3 protein: CATHQTGEYEQYF
CDR3 DNA: TGTGCCACCCATCAGACAGGGGAGTACGAGCAGTACTTC

J gene: TRBJ2-7
D gene: NA
clone size: many
V gene: TRBV7-9
CDR3 protein: CASSPRTGVEYEQYF
CDR3 DNA: TGTGCCAGCAGCCCCCGAACGGGGGTCGAATACGAGCAGTACTTC

J gene: TRBJ2-2
D gene: TRBD2
clone size: many
V gene: TRBV28
CDR3 protein: CASSRGGSRTGELFF
CDR3 DNA: TGTGCCAGCAGTCGTGGCGGGAGTAGGACCGGGGAGCTGTTTTTT

J gene: TRBJ1-2
D gene: NA
clone size: many
V gene: TRBV24-1
CDR3 protein: CATSDLDRTYGYTF
CDR3 DNA: TGTGCCACCAGTGATTTGGACAGAACCTATGGCTACACCTTC

J gene: TRBJ2-2
D gene: NA
clone size: few
V gene: TRBV12-3/TRBV12-4
CDR3 protein: CASSSTGDYTGELFF
CDR3 DNA: TGTGCCAGCAGTTCGACAGGCGACTACACCGGGGAGCTGTTTTTT

J gene: TRBJ2-7
D gene: TRBD1
clone size: many
V gene: TRBV6-1
CDR3 protein: CASSPRDRGSYEQYF
CDR3 DNA: TGTGCCAGCAGTCCCCGAGACAGGGGGAGCTACGAGCAGTACTTC

J gene: TRBJ1-5
D gene: NA
clone size: many
V gene: TRBV12-3/TRBV12-4
CDR3 protein: CASSTGTRNQPQHF
CDR3 DNA: TGTGCCAGCAGTACCGGGACGCGCAATCAGCCCCAGCATTTT

J gene: TRBJ2-5
D gene: NA
clone size: many
V gene: TRBV12-3/TRBV12-4
CDR3 protein: CASRRGRSTQYF
CDR3 DNA: TGTGCCAGCAGAAGGGGCCGGTCGACCCAGTACTTC

J gene: TRBJ1-1
D gene: NA
clone size: NA
V gene: TRBV27
CDR3 protein: CASSRRINTEAFF
CDR3 DNA: TGTGCCAGCAGCAGGAGGATTAACACTGAAGCTTTCTTT

J gene: TRBJ2-7
D gene: NA
clone size: many
V gene: TRBV6-5
CDR3 protein: CASSYIQGGHEQYF
CDR3 DNA: TGTGCCAGCAGTTACATACAGGGAGGGCACGAGCAGTACTTC

J gene: TRBJ1-5
D gene: NA
clone size: many
V gene: TRBV28
CDR3 protein: CASIPYPDQPQHF
CDR3 DNA: TGTGCCAGCATCCCCTACCCCGATCAGCCCCAGCATTTT

J gene: TRBJ1-1
D gene: NA
clone size: many
V gene: TRBV27
CDR3 protein: CASLGLDTEAFF
CDR3 DNA: TGTGCCAGCCTAGGGTTGGACACTGAAGCTTTCTTT

J gene: TRBJ2-7
D gene: TRBD1
clone size: many
V gene: TRBV6-1
CDR3 protein: CASSEAGTGGYEQYF
CDR3 DNA: TGTGCCAGCAGTGAAGCCGGGACAGGGGGATACGAGCAGTACTTC

J gene: TRBJ1-5
D gene: NA
clone size: many
V gene: TRBV12-3/TRBV12-4
CDR3 protein: CASSTSQGSEPQHF
CDR3 DNA: TGTGCCAGCAGTACATCGCAGGGTTCCGAGCCCCAGCATTTT

J gene: TRBJ2-5
D gene: NA
clone size: many
V gene: TRBV7-6
CDR3 protein: CASSNPGQSETQYF
CDR3 DNA: TGTGCCAGCAGCAACCCCGGACAGTCGGAGACCCAGTACTTC

J gene: TRBJ1-5
D gene: NA
clone size: many
V gene: TRBV19
CDR3 protein: CASSSWTNQPQHF
CDR3 DNA: TGTGCCAGTAGTTCATGGACCAATCAGCCCCAGCATTTT

J gene: TRBJ2-7
D gene: NA
clone size: many
V gene: TRBV6-2/TRBV6-3
CDR3 protein: CASRTDRGGIYEQYF
CDR3 DNA: TGTGCCAGCAGGACCGACCGTGGGGGCATCTACGAGCAGTACTTC

J gene: TRBJ2-7
D gene: NA
clone size: many
V gene: TRBV30
CDR3 protein: CAWSQIGSGSYEQYF
CDR3 DNA: TGTGCCTGGAGCCAAATAGGATCAGGATCCTACGAGCAGTACTTC

J gene: TRBJ1-1
D gene: NA
clone size: many
V gene: TRBV10-3
CDR3 protein: CAISEGRKAEAFF
CDR3 DNA: TGTGCCATCAGTGAAGGCAGAAAGGCTGAAGCTTTCTTT

J gene: TRBJ2-4
D gene: TRBD1
clone size: many
V gene: TRBV6-5
CDR3 protein: CASSYFRTGGKNIQYF
CDR3 DNA: TGTGCCAGCAGTTACTTCCGGACAGGGGGTAAAAACATTCAGTACTTC

J gene: TRBJ2-7
D gene: NA
clone size: many
V gene: TRBV12-3/TRBV12-4
CDR3 protein: CASSRGILSSYEQYF
CDR3 DNA: TGTGCCAGCAGCCGGGGCATCCTAAGCTCCTACGAGCAGTACTTC

J gene: TRBJ2-2
D gene: NA
clone size: few
V gene: TRBV11-2
CDR3 protein: CASSLDPLPRGGELFF
CDR3 DNA: TGTGCCAGCAGCTTAGATCCCCTACCGAGGGGGGGGGAGCTGTTTTTT

J gene: TRBJ1-3
D gene: NA
clone size: many
V gene: TRBV12-3/TRBV12-4
CDR3 protein: CASSFRQRDTIYF
CDR3 DNA: TGTGCCAGCAGTTTCCGACAGCGTGACACCATATATTTT

J gene: TRBJ2-5
D gene: TRBD2
clone size: medium-sized
V gene: TRBV28
CDR3 protein: CASSLGLATKTQYF
CDR3 DNA: TGTGCCAGCAGTTTAGGACTAGCGACGAAGACCCAGTACTTC

J gene: TRBJ2-7
D gene: TRBD1
clone size: NA
V gene: TRBV4-2
CDR3 protein: CASSQDGGTGLREQYF
CDR3 DNA: TGTGCCAGCAGCCAAGACGGGGGGACAGGGCTTCGCGAGCAGTACTTC

J gene: TRBJ2-5
D gene: NA
clone size: many
V gene: TRBV2
CDR3 protein: CASSVGETQYF
CDR3 DNA: TGTGCCAGCAGTGTGGGGGAGACCCAGTACTTC

J gene: TRBJ1-3
D gene: NA
clone size: NA
V gene: TRBV10-3
CDR3 protein: CAISESGRASGNTIYF
CDR3 DNA: TGTGCCATCAGTGAGTCTGGACGGGCCTCTGGAAACACCATATATTTT

J gene: TRBJ2-7
D gene: TRBD2
clone size: many
V gene: TRBV6-2/TRBV6-3
CDR3 protein: CASSYEAGASYEQYF
CDR3 DNA: TGTGCCAGCAGTTATGAAGCGGGAGCTTCCTACGAGCAGTACTTC

J gene: TRBJ2-2
D gene: NA
clone size: few
V gene: TRBV4-3
CDR3 protein: CASRGKRTGELFF
CDR3 DNA: TGCGCCAGTCGGGGAAAACGAACCGGGGAGCTGTTTTTT

J gene: TRBJ2-7
D gene: TRBD1
clone size: many
V gene: TRBV27
CDR3 protein: CASSNQGQGTYEQYF
CDR3 DNA: TGTGCCAGCAGCAACCAGGGACAGGGTACCTACGAGCAGTACTTC

J gene: TRBJ2-7
D gene: NA
clone size: NA
V gene: TRBV20-1
CDR3 protein: CSASRTVFSEQYF
CDR3 DNA: TGCAGTGCCTCGCGGACCGTCTTTTCCGAGCAGTACTTC

J gene: TRBJ1-5
D gene: NA
clone size: NA
V gene: TRBV19
CDR3 protein: CASSIGQGSPQPQHF
CDR3 DNA: TGTGCCAGTAGTATAGGCCAGGGCTCTCCTCAGCCCCAGCATTTT

J gene: TRBJ2-4
D gene: NA
clone size: few
V gene: TRBV5-1
CDR3 protein: CASSLGQGLAKNIQYF
CDR3 DNA: TGCGCCAGCAGCTTGGGACAGGGACTAGCCAAAAACATTCAGTACTTC

J gene: TRBJ1-5
D gene: NA
clone size: many
V gene: TRBV29-1
CDR3 protein: CSVIFPSANQPQHF
CDR3 DNA: TGCAGCGTAATTTTCCCATCAGCCAATCAGCCCCAGCATTTT

J gene: TRBJ2-7
D gene: NA
clone size: many
V gene: TRBV11-2
CDR3 protein: CASSLQLSNAYEQYF
CDR3 DNA: TGTGCCAGCAGCCTACAACTTAGCAACGCCTACGAGCAGTACTTC

J gene: TRBJ2-7
D gene: NA
clone size: many
V gene: TRBV28
CDR3 protein: CASSHQKIPYEQYF
CDR3 DNA: TGTGCCAGCAGTCACCAGAAAATCCCCTACGAGCAGTACTTC

J gene: TRBJ2-7
D gene: TRBD2
clone size: many
V gene: TRBV11-2
CDR3 protein: CASSSYIAGDNYEQYF
CDR3 DNA: TGTGCCAGCAGCTCCTATATAGCGGGGGATAACTACGAGCAGTACTTC